A selection of T cell receptor beta chains follows, all from one sample in a study of blood T cell repertoires in COVID-19. TCRdb's copy holds only in-frame clones and misses some; the assay was immunoSEQ multiplex PCR. Of about 240,000 clones listed, around 82% were seen once; the top ten hold about 3.6%. Material for sequencing was PBMCs or T cells enriched from blood (not recorded which). The receptor source for this set is a woman between 40 and 50 years old who had been exposed to COVID-19. CDR3s include the opening cysteine and the closing phenylalanine or tryptophan. Each record gives: V gene, D gene, clone size, J gene, CDR3 protein, CDR3 DNA. D genes are given only for firm matches. Clone size, where shown, is once, few, many, or a class for clones that have expanded.

TRBV4-1	-	-	TRBJ2-1	CASSQSGTVSYNEQFF	TGCGCCAGCAGCCAATCCGGGACTGTCTCCTACAATGAGCAGTTCTTC
TRBV10-3	TRBD1	-	TRBJ2-1	CAISRDRSYNEQFF	TGTGCCATCAGCCGGGACAGATCCTACAATGAGCAGTTCTTC
TRBV9	-	-	TRBJ1-1	CASSVVQGTEAFF	TGTGCCAGCAGCGTAGTCCAGGGCACTGAAGCTTTCTTT
TRBV12-5	-	-	TRBJ2-3	CASGPDGVRDTQYF	TGTGCTAGTGGACCGGACGGGGTTAGGGATACGCAGTATTTT
TRBV28	-	-	TRBJ1-1	CASSLVGGDPEAFF	TGTGCCAGCAGTTTGGTCGGAGGGGATCCTGAAGCTTTCTTT
TRBV2	TRBD2	-	TRBJ2-1	CASKGLEYNEQFF	TGTGCCAGCAAGGGACTAGAATACAATGAGCAGTTCTTC
TRBV19	TRBD1	-	TRBJ2-5	CASAQQGAETQYF	TGTGCCAGCGCTCAACAGGGGGCGGAGACCCAGTACTTC
TRBV27	TRBD1	-	TRBJ2-7	CASSLSGTAFEQYF	TGTGCCAGCAGTTTATCGGGGACAGCCTTCGAGCAGTACTTC
TRBV2	TRBD2	-	TRBJ2-2	CASTTNGLAGGELFF	TGTGCCAGCACCACCAATGGACTAGCGGGCGGGGAGCTGTTTTTT
TRBV2	TRBD2	-	TRBJ2-3	CASSRSGGSTDTQYF	TGTGCCAGCAGTCGTAGCGGGGGTAGCACAGATACGCAGTATTTT
TRBV2	-	-	TRBJ1-2	CASTEGPAGGGYTF	TGTGCCAGCACCGAAGGGCCCGCCGGGGGAGGCTACACCTTC
TRBV5-1	TRBD2	-	TRBJ2-1	CASSTGTAGGNEQFF	TGCGCCAGCAGCACCGGGACTGCGGGGGGCAATGAGCAGTTCTTC
TRBV5-6	TRBD1	-	TRBJ1-6	CASSSDRGDSPLHF	TGTGCCAGCAGCTCCGACAGGGGTGATTCACCCCTCCACTTT
TRBV3-1/TRBV3-2	-	-	TRBJ2-7	CASSQSNREQYF	TGTGCCAGCAGCCAATCGAACAGGGAGCAGTACTTC
TRBV11-2	-	-	TRBJ1-1	CASSLLTDTEAFF	TGTGCCAGCAGCTTGTTAACGGACACTGAAGCTTTCTTT
TRBV24-1	-	once	TRBJ2-1	CATSATGAYNEQFF	TGTGCCACCAGTGCTACCGGGGCCTACAATGAGCAGTTCTTC
TRBV6-4	-	-	TRBJ2-3	CASSQDVGTDTQYF	TGTGCCAGCAGTCAGGATGTGGGCACAGATACGCAGTATTTT
TRBV6-5	TRBD1	-	TRBJ1-2	CASSFGRGGPEAGYTF	TGTGCCAGCAGTTTCGGGAGAGGGGGCCCGGAGGCTGGCTACACCTTC
TRBV19	-	-	TRBJ2-1	CASSINREKGEQFF	TGTGCCAGTAGTATAAACAGGGAAAAAGGTGAGCAGTTCTTC
TRBV7-9	TRBD1	few	TRBJ1-3	CASSLNRGQGGSGNTIYF	TGTGCCAGCAGCTTAAATAGAGGACAGGGAGGGTCTGGAAACACCATATATTTT
TRBV7-2	TRBD1	-	TRBJ2-3	CASSLQGIGTDTQYF	TGTGCCAGCAGCCTACAGGGGATTGGCACAGATACGCAGTATTTT
TRBV2	-	-	TRBJ2-7	CASSTVGVQIEQYF	TGTGCCAGCAGTACAGTCGGGGTTCAAATCGAGCAGTACTTC
TRBV4-1	TRBD2	-	TRBJ2-1	CASSPTPGLAGNEQFF	TGCGCCAGCAGCCCTACACCGGGACTAGCGGGTAATGAGCAGTTCTTC
TRBV28	TRBD2	-	TRBJ2-7	CASSLFGGSYEQYF	TGTGCCAGCAGTTTATTCGGGGGGTCCTACGAGCAGTACTTC
TRBV2	-	-	TRBJ2-3	CASSEPGGRRDTQYF	TGTGCCAGCAGTGAACCGGGGGGCCGCCGGGATACGCAGTATTTT
TRBV28	-	-	TRBJ2-2	CASSLFQGHTGELFF	TGTGCCAGCAGTTTATTTCAGGGTCACACCGGGGAGCTGTTTTTT
TRBV7-9	TRBD1	-	TRBJ1-3	CASVAPGQGVSGNTIYF	TGTGCCAGCGTCGCCCCCGGACAGGGGGTCTCTGGAAACACCATATATTTT
TRBV16	-	-	TRBJ1-2	CASSQTANYGYTF	TGTGCCAGCAGCCAGACAGCTAACTATGGCTACACCTTC
TRBV6-2/TRBV6-3	-	-	TRBJ2-6	CASSFPRGSGANVLTF	TGTGCCAGCAGTTTTCCCCGAGGCTCTGGGGCCAACGTCCTGACTTTC
TRBV4-2	-	-	TRBJ1-5	CASSQDRNQPQHF	TGTGCCAGCAGCCAAGATCGGAATCAGCCCCAGCATTTT
TRBV4-2	-	-	TRBJ2-1	CASSQDWRTREQFF	TGTGCCAGCAGCCAAGATTGGAGGACCCGGGAGCAGTTCTTC
TRBV4-3	-	-	TRBJ2-5	CASSRKLGGEGQYF	TGCGCCAGCAGTCGGAAGTTAGGGGGAGAGGGCCAGTACTTC
TRBV20-1	TRBD1	-	TRBJ1-1	CSASVTGVHTEAFF	TGCAGTGCTAGTGTCACAGGGGTCCACACTGAAGCTTTCTTT
TRBV28	-	-	TRBJ1-6	CASSSPVRNSPLHF	TGTGCCAGCAGTTCGCCAGTCAGGAATTCACCCCTCCACTTT
TRBV7-2	-	once	TRBJ1-1	CASSVSNMGGTEAFF	TGTGCCAGCAGCGTCTCGAACATGGGAGGTACTGAAGCTTTCTTT
TRBV6-5	TRBD1	once	TRBJ2-7	CASSNRGPAGEQYF	TGTGCCAGCAGTAACAGGGGTCCAGCTGGCGAGCAGTACTTC
TRBV3-1/TRBV3-2	-	-	TRBJ1-1	CASSQDWGGIVVPEAFF	TGTGCCAGCAGCCAAGATTGGGGGGGTATTGTTGTGCCTGAAGCTTTCTTT
TRBV18	TRBD2	few	TRBJ2-5	CASSPGTSGFQETQYF	TGTGCCAGCTCACCCGGGACTAGCGGTTTTCAAGAGACCCAGTACTTC
TRBV5-4	TRBD2	-	TRBJ2-6	CASSLGLAGAGEANVLTF	TGTGCCAGCAGCTTGGGCCTAGCGGGGGCTGGAGAGGCCAACGTCCTGACTTTC
TRBV19	TRBD1	few	TRBJ2-3	CASSVTGTATDTQYF	TGTGCCAGTAGTGTAACCGGGACAGCCACAGATACGCAGTATTTT
TRBV11-3	TRBD2	-	TRBJ2-3	CASSRGGAGDTQYF	TGTGCCAGCAGCCGCGGGGGGGCAGGAGATACGCAGTATTTT
TRBV7-6	-	-	TRBJ2-7	CASSTQDGKSYEQYF	TGTGCCAGCAGCACCCAGGACGGGAAATCCTACGAGCAGTACTTC
TRBV7-2	-	-	TRBJ2-2	CASSLRVRQGTGELFF	TGTGCCAGCAGCTTAAGGGTCAGGCAGGGCACCGGGGAGCTGTTTTTT
TRBV7-9	TRBD1	-	TRBJ1-2	CASSESGTGDYGYTF	TGTGCCAGCAGCGAATCCGGGACAGGGGACTATGGCTACACCTTC
TRBV9	-	-	TRBJ1-6	CASSVTGYNSPLHF	TGTGCCAGCAGCGTAACAGGTTATAATTCACCCCTCCACTTT
TRBV3-1/TRBV3-2	-	-	TRBJ2-1	CASSQDLVLEQFF	TGTGCCAGCAGCCAAGATTTAGTACTTGAGCAGTTCTTC
TRBV29-1	-	-	TRBJ1-3	CSVEGVDRFGPDTIYF	TGCAGCGTTGAAGGGGTCGACAGGTTTGGACCTGACACCATATATTTT
TRBV18	-	-	TRBJ1-6	CASSPPSYNSPLHF	TGTGCCAGCTCACCACCGAGCTATAATTCACCCCTCCACTTT
TRBV28	TRBD2	once	TRBJ2-3	CASSQLLAGVLTDTQYF	TGTGCCAGCAGTCAACTCCTAGCGGGGGTCCTCACAGATACGCAGTATTTT
TRBV5-1	-	-	TRBJ1-5	CASSPGTIWGNQPQHF	TGCGCCAGCAGCCCCGGGACAATTTGGGGCAATCAGCCCCAGCATTTT